This is a list of T cell receptor beta chains from one sample in a study of CD8+CD57+ T cells in acquired aplastic anemia. TCRdb reprocessed the reads with MiXCR, giving one entry per CDR3 protein. This table holds 200,000 to 300,000 distinct CDR3 sequences, approximately 79% found once. The sequencing input was sorted CD4+, CD8+, or CD8+CD57+ T cells (not recorded which) from PBMCs. Receptor source: a human donor with aplastic anemia. Both conserved end residues are part of each CDR3. The order of the fields is J gene, clone size, CDR3 length, D gene, V gene, CDR3 DNA, CDR3 protein. The D gene is left open where the match is weak. Part of the rows lack a size; the others show once, few, many or a class for expanded clones.

TRBJ2-1	.	15	.	TRBV19	TGTGCCAGTAGTATGGCAGGGACTTCTTACAATGAGCAGTTCTTC	CASSMAGTSYNEQFF
TRBJ2-5	medium-sized	16	TRBD2	TRBV20-1	TGCAGTGCTAGAGATCGGGGCGGGAGCTCCATGGAGACCCAGTACTTC	CSARDRGGSSMETQYF
TRBJ1-2	.	14	TRBD1	TRBV13	TGTGCCAGCAGTGACAGACAGGGTTATCTCCGCTACACCTTC	CASSDRQGYLRYTF
TRBJ2-3	.	14	.	TRBV9	TGTGCCAGCAGCTCTCCGGCAGGGCCAGAGACCCAGTATTTT	CASSSPAGPETQYF
TRBJ2-1	.	15	.	TRBV9	TGTGCCAGCAGTATCGACAGCGCCTCCTATAATTCGCAGTTCTTC	CASSIDSASYNSQFF
TRBJ1-2	.	13	.	TRBV7-9	TGTGCCAGCAGCCATTGGCTCACAGGTGGTACGCAGTTT	CASSHWLTGGTQF
TRBJ2-3	.	14	.	TRBV7-8	TGTGCCAGCAGCCCCGCGGGCGGGCCCGATACGCCGTATTTT	CASSPAGGPDTPYF
TRBJ1-3	once	14	TRBD1	TRBV2	TGTGCCAGCAGTCAACAGGGGTCTGGAAACACCATATATTTT	CASSQQGSGNTIYF
TRBJ1-2	.	15	TRBD1	TRBV7-2	TGTGCCAGCAGCTTGACAGGGGGCGCCGACTATCGGTATTCCTTC	CASSLTGGADYRYSF
TRBJ1-6	.	15	.	TRBV4-3	TGCGCCAGCAGCTTAGCGCAGGGAGGAAATTCACCCCTCCACTTT	CASSLAQGGNSPLHF
TRBJ1-2	once	16	.	TRBV11-3	TGTGCCAGCAGCTTAGAGCTCAGGGGCTTGGACTATGGCTACACCTTC	CASSLELRGLDYGYTF
TRBJ2-1	.	14	.	TRBV15	TGTGCCACCAGCAGAGGCAGGGAGCAAGATGAGCAGTTCTTC	CATSRGREQDEQFF
TRBJ1-6	.	14	.	TRBV7-3	TGTGCCAGCAGCTTAAGGAAGCGGGGGTACCACAATGAGTTT	CASSLRKRGYHNEF
TRBJ2-5	.	16	TRBD2	TRBV19	TGTGCCAGTAGTATCACTAGCGGGGGGCGGGAAGAGACCCAGTACTTC	CASSITSGGREETQYF
TRBJ1-6	.	14	.	TRBV5-4	TGTGCCAGCAGCTTTACTAGCGGACTTTCACCCCTCCACTTT	CASSFTSGLSPLHF
TRBJ2-6	.	17	TRBD2	TRBV12-3/TRBV12-4	TGTGCCAGCAGTTTAGCAGCGGGGGGGTCTGTTGTACGAGTCCTGACTTTC	CASSLAAGGSVVRVLTF
TRBJ2-5	.	11	.	TRBV20-1	TGCAGTGGGACAGCCCAAGAGACCCAGTACTTC	CSGTAQETQYF
TRBJ1-2	.	15	TRBD1	TRBV7-2	TGTGCCAGCAGCTGGGGACAGGGCTCCAACTCTGGGTACACCTTC	CASSWGQGSNSGYTF
TRBJ2-2	many	16	TRBD1	TRBV9	TGTGCCAGCAGCGTCCGACAGGGGGGCGACACCGGGGAGCTGTTTTTT	CASSVRQGGDTGELFF
TRBJ2-5	.	17	TRBD1	TRBV5-6	TGTGCCAGCTTTGGACAGGGAGAGGAGATTGGCCAAGAGACCCAGTACTTC	CASFGQGEEIGQETQYF
TRBJ2-3	.	13	TRBD2	TRBV7-2	TGTGCCAGCGGCGACGGGGGGGCCGCTGAGTATGGTTTT	CASGDGGAAEYGF
TRBJ2-1	.	14	.	TRBV7-2	TGTGCCAGTAGTATAGGGAGGGGGCTCGGTACGCAGTTCTTC	CASSIGRGLGTQFF
TRBJ2-3	.	14	.	TRBV7-9	TGTGCCAGCAGCTTCGCGCGGGGTCCTGGTACGAAGTACTTT	CASSFARGPGTKYF
TRBJ1-2	many	15	TRBD1	TRBV20-1	TGCAGTGCTGACCCCCGACAGGGGGCCGGCTATGGCTACACCTTC	CSADPRQGAGYGYTF
TRBJ1-5	.	14	.	TRBV7-9	.	CASSVVGYEQYFGF
TRBJ2-5	.	15	.	TRBV7-9	TGTGCCAGCAGCTTAGCTTTGGGCCTGCAAGCGACCCAGTACTTC	CASSLALGLQATQYF
TRBJ2-3	.	13	TRBD1	TRBV7-3	TGTGCCAGCTCAAGACAGGGTACAGATACGCAGTATTTT	CASSRQGTDTQYF
TRBJ1-4	.	14	.	TRBV7-2	TGTGCCAGCAGCGAAGCGCGAGGTTCTGAAAAACTGTTTTTT	CASSEARGSEKLFF
TRBJ1-4	few	16	.	TRBV7-9	TGTGCCAGCAGCTTATCTAGGGAGGGGACTAATGAAAAACTGTTTTTT	CASSLSREGTNEKLFF
TRBJ2-1	many	13	TRBD2	TRBV12-3/TRBV12-4	TGTGCCAGCAGCCCCGGGACTAGCTGGGAGCAGTTCTTC	CASSPGTSWEQFF
TRBJ1-2	.	15	.	TRBV11-3	TGTGCCAGCAGCTTAGATCTGACAGATAACTATGGCTACACCTTC	CASSLDLTDNYGYTF
TRBJ2-1	.	15	.	TRBV5-8	TGTGCCAGCAGCTTTCATCCAGGAGCCTACAATGAGCAGTTCTTC	CASSFHPGAYNEQFF
TRBJ1-1	.	15	.	TRBV9	TGTGCCAGCAGCGTAGGCGGGAACACCGGGGAGCTGTCTTTCTTT	CASSVGGNTGELSFF
TRBJ2-1	once	16	.	TRBV7-8	TGTGCCAGCAGCTTACAGAGAGGCCGCGGTACGCAGGATCAGTTCTTC	CASSLQRGRGTQDQFF
TRBJ2-1	.	16	.	TRBV11-3	TGTGCCAGCAGCTTCACAGGGAAAGGGGGGAGCGATGAGCAGTTCTTC	CASSFTGKGGSDEQFF
TRBJ1-2	many	13	TRBD1	TRBV12-3/TRBV12-4	TGTGCCAGCAGTCCGACAGGGGACTATGGCTACACCTTC	CASSPTGDYGYTF
TRBJ1-1	.	15	.	TRBV11-3	TGTGCCAGCAGCTTGGATCTGTGGGGGAACACTGAAGCTTTCTTT	CASSLDLWGNTEAFF
TRBJ1-1	.	15	.	TRBV7-9	TGTGCCAGCAGCTTAGATCTGAGGGAGCAGACTGAAGCTTTCTTT	CASSLDLREQTEAFF
TRBJ1-1	.	15	.	TRBV9	TGTGCCAGCAGCGTAGGGACAGCCCGAAATCATCCCCCTTCCTTT	CASSVGTARNHPPSF
TRBJ2-1	few	11	.	TRBV5-8	TGTGCCAGCAGCCAAGGGGCAGCGCTAAACTTC	CASSQGAALNF
TRBJ2-3	.	12	.	TRBV5-5	TGTGCCAGCAGCTCAGGGGGGGATACGCAGTATTTT	CASSSGGDTQYF
TRBJ2-7	.	15	TRBD1	TRBV4-3	TGCGCCAGCAGCCAAGAAGGGACAGGGAGCACGGAGCAGTACTTC	CASSQEGTGSTEQYF
TRBJ2-3	.	14	.	TRBV7-8	TGTGCCAGCAGCTTTACAGGGCCCACAGATACGCAGTATTTT	CASSFTGPTDTQYF
TRBJ2-5	.	15	.	TRBV7-2	TGTGCCAGCAGCTTAGCGACAGTAGCCGATAAGACCCATTACTTC	CASSLATVADKTHYF
TRBJ2-1	many	16	TRBD2	TRBV7-8	TGTGCCAGCAGCTTACCGGGAGGTCCCGATACGCAGGATCAGTTCTTC	CASSLPGGPDTQDQFF
TRBJ2-5	.	12	.	TRBV6-5	TGTACCAGCAGCTCAAAGGTAGAGACCCAGTACTTC	CTSSSKVETQYF
TRBJ1-1	once	14	TRBD1	TRBV20-1	TGCAGTGCTCCCCCTATGGACAGGATTACTGAAGCTTTCTTT	CSAPPMDRITEAFF
TRBJ2-7	few	15	.	TRBV7-6	TGTGCCAGCAGCTTAGCTCCCTCAGGGGCGGGCGAGCAGTACTTC	CASSLAPSGAGEQYF
TRBJ2-3	.	13	.	TRBV2	TGTGCCAGCAGGGAAGGGGGTCTCGATACGCAGTATTTT	CASREGGLDTQYF
TRBJ2-5	once	12	.	TRBV5-5	TGTGCCAGCAGCACCTCAAGGGAGACCCAGTACTTC	CASSTSRETQYF